This T cell receptor (beta chain) derives from a study of blood T cell repertoires in COVID-19. For the study at large: Samples of COVID-19 (acute and convalescent) were obtained from the United States, Italy and Spain. Sources were T cells, B-cell-depleted T cells, or PBMCs; the material itself was cDNA or gDNA.

Concerning this clone: Other DNA sequences within the sample encode an identical CDR3.

Original analysis: Reference gene primer amplification gave nucleated cell count estimates. Clones were read by immunoSEQ multiplex PCR, and TCRdb kept only the in-frame ones, dropping some. V and J calls and clone size come straight from that table; D and trimming were deduced from the DNA. The table has 150,000 to 200,000 clones, 80% seen once; the top ten hold 13% to 15%. Participant ages covered roughly 18 to 89 years across 24 US areas. V was pared by 0 bases and J by 0 bases, with 3 bases between. Per the germline V gene, CDR1 is SGHRS and CDR2 is YFSETQ. CDR3 size: 13 residues. Sequencing was done on a sample of PBMCs or T cells enriched from blood (not recorded which). The receptor was derived from a man aged 55 to 70 who had been exposed to COVID-19. The chain combines TRBV5-1 with TRBJ2-5; no reliable D call. For the CDR3, the DNA is TGCGCCAGCAGCTTGGCGGACCAAGAGACCCAGTACTTC. Translating gives CASSLADQETQYF.